This entry lists 24 T cell receptor beta chains sequenced from one sample in a study of identical twins. In TCRdb, the 5' RACE reads were re-called with MiXCR into one record per CDR3 protein. The data contain some 1,600,000 distinct CDR3 sequences, about 32% of them singletons. Sequences were obtained from cord blood. The origin of the receptors is a newborn girl in good health.

There are a few counts of this clonotype. The chain carries TRBV28 and TRBJ2-3; unclear D gene. CDR3 length: 17 amino acids. CDR1 and CDR2 (germline): MDHEN, SYDVKM. V was pared by 1 base and J by 1 base, with 15 bases between. CDR3 loop: CASSLLVGGPGTDTQYF. CDR3 nucleotides: TGTGCCAGCAGTTTATTAGTGGGTGGCCCCGGCACAGATACGCAGTATTTT.

The chain recombines TRBV27 with TRBJ2-5; D gene ambiguous. Germline lookup yields CDR1 MNHEY and CDR2 SMNVEV (reference sequence). Deletions cut 0 bases from V and 4 bases from J, with 15 bases between. The CDR3 is made up of 16 amino acids. The CDR3 spells CASSLSGEHPLETQYF. In DNA form, the CDR3 reads TGTGCCAGCAGTTTATCAGGAGAGCACCCCTTAGAGACCCAGTACTTC.

Remarks on this clonotype: This may be a read error, as it is one base from a much larger clone. CDR3 in amino acids: CACEGAGNIQYF. CDR3 nucleotide sequence: TGTGCCTGCGAGGGGGCGGGCAACATTCAGTACTTC. The chain combines TRBV2 with TRBJ2-4; TRBD1 matches at 7 bases. The CDR3 extends over 12 amino acids. Germline values: CDR1 SNHLY, CDR2 FYNNEI. J was trimmed by 7 bases and V by 11 bases; bases with no gene match: 8.

This clonotype occurred a few times. The rearrangement uses TRBV4-1 and TRBJ2-1, with 10 bases identical to TRBD2. The CDR3 totals 16 residues. Trimming cost V 4 bases and J 7 bases; bases outside gene matches: 10. Germline lookup yields CDR1 MGHRA and CDR2 YSYEKL. The CDR3 DNA follows: TGCGCCAGCAGCCCAGTAGGACTAGCGGCCGCTAATGAGCAGTTCTTC. This gives the protein CASSPVGLAAANEQFF.

V gene TRBV7-6 combines with J gene TRBJ2-1; D uncertain. The CDR3 is 14 residues long. Trimming shortened V by 5 bases and J by 3 bases, and 11 bases separated the two germline ends. The V gene's germline CDR1 is SGHVS and CDR2 FNYEAQ. The CDR3 bases are TGTGCCAGCAGCAAGGTGGTTGGCTACAATGAGCAGTTCTTC. Translated, it gives CASSKVVGYNEQFF.

The rearrangement joins TRBV20-1 to TRBJ1-3; no definite D call. Germline values: CDR1 DFQATT, CDR2 SNEGSKA (reference sequence). V was trimmed by 5 bases and J by 10 bases, leaving 24 bases between them. This CDR3 has 15 residues. DNA of the CDR3: TGCAGTGCTCAGAAATTCACGGCCACTGGAGGAACCATATATTTT. As protein: CSAQKFTATGGTIYF.

This clonotype was seen only a few times. The chain joins TRBV7-8 to TRBJ1-2, with D hard to call. CDR1 is SGHVS and CDR2 is FQNEAQ in the germline V gene. CDR3 length equals 15 residues. Deletions cut 5 bases from V and 2 bases from J, with 15 bases between. CDR3 region: CASSPLSAGNYGYTF. DNA of the CDR3: TGTGCCAGCAGCCCCCTCTCGGCGGGCAACTATGGCTACACCTTC.

The sample holds many counts of this clonotype. CDR3 sequence reads: CATSRPSATDTQYF. The DNA of the CDR3 is TGTGCCACCAGCAGGCCGTCGGCCACAGATACGCAGTATTTT. The gene calls are TRBV15 and TRBJ2-3; unclear D gene. Between the trimmed V and J ends, which lost 3 bases and 2 bases, there was a span of 9 bases. Germline V gene lookup returns CDR1 LNHNV and CDR2 YYDKDF (reference sequence). This CDR3 comprises 14 residues.

At least ten counts were recorded for this clonotype. The rearrangement links TRBV3-1 to TRBJ2-3; 8 nucleotides align to TRBD2. Germline loops: CDR1 LGHDT, CDR2 YNNKEL (reference sequence). CDR3 length: 13 amino acids. V lost 6 bases and J lost 4; bases outside the gene matches: 3. CDR3 coding DNA: TGTGCCAGCAGACCACTAGCGGCAGATACGCAGTATTTT. Translating gives CASRPLAADTQYF.

This chain joins TRBV5-1 and TRBJ2-3; TRBD2 matches at 14 bases. The CDR3 length is 16 residues. Germline V gene data show CDR1 as SGHRS and CDR2 as YFSETQ. V dropped 4 bases and J dropped 7; count of bases not matched to a gene: 8. CDR3 DNA sequence: TGCGCCAGCAGCGACCTGACTAGCGGGAGGGGAAATACGCAGTATTTT. Translation: CASSDLTSGRGNTQYF.

This clonotype was counted a few times. This chain uses TRBV3-1 with TRBJ2-5; D gene unclear. Deletions cut 4 bases from V and 2 bases from J, with 8 bases between. The CDR3 is 13 amino acids. The V gene's germline CDR1 is LGHDT and CDR2 YNNKEL (reference sequence). CDR3 sequence reads: CASSPFWQETQYF. The CDR3 bases are TGTGCCAGCAGCCCATTTTGGCAAGAGACCCAGTACTTC.

The rearrangement uses TRBV7-9 and TRBJ2-3; 12 nucleotides agree with TRBD2. CDR1 and CDR2 from the germline V gene are SEHNR and FQNEAQ (reference sequence). V gave up 6 bases and J gave up 0 bases; unmatched junction bases: 10. The CDR3 contains 18 residues. The chain's CDR3 is CASRQKRTSGNSTDTQYF. The CDR3 DNA reads as TGTGCCAGCAGACAAAAACGGACTAGCGGGAACAGCACAGATACGCAGTATTTT.

CDR3 in amino acids: CASSQDPRGRTGELFF. The CDR3 DNA reads as TGCGCCAGCAGCCAAGATCCCAGGGGAAGGACCGGGGAGCTGTTTTTT. V is TRBV4-1 and J is TRBJ2-2; D is possibly TRBD1 (6 bases). The CDR3 is made up of 16 amino acids. The V end was cut by 0 bases, the J end by 5 bases, with 13 bases between. Germline lookup yields CDR1 MGHRA and CDR2 YSYEKL.

J is TRBJ1-5 and V is TRBV4-2; TRBD1 matches 7 bases. The CDR3 length is 15 residues. V was pared by 5 bases and J by 4 bases, with 8 bases of the junction left unmatched. Germline V gives CDR1 LGHNA, CDR2 YNFKEQ. CDR3 sequence (DNA): TGTGCCAGCAGCGCCCGGGACAGAGAAAATCAGCCCCAGCATTTT. This encodes CASSARDRENQPQHF.

CDR3 residues: CSARPRRPPRDTQYF. The CDR3 DNA follows: TGCAGTGCTAGGCCCCGGAGACCGCCGAGGGATACGCAGTATTTT. This sequence joins TRBV20-1 and TRBJ2-3; no clear D gene. The germline V gene has CDR1 DFQATT and CDR2 SNEGSKA (reference sequence). Trimming stripped 3 bases from V and 6 bases from J, with 19 bases between. The CDR3 contains 15 residues.

This clonotype was counted a single time. This sequence joins TRBV6-5 and TRBJ1-5; D may be TRBD1 (5 bases). This CDR3 is built from 16 residues. Germline assignment: CDR1 MNHEY and CDR2 SVGAGI. The V gene lost 4 bases and the J gene lost 1 base, with 14 bases spanning the gap. CDR3 nucleotides: TGTGCCAGCAGTTCCTCCCGGCGGGGGAGCAATCAGCCCCAGCATTTT. This encodes CASSSSRRGSNQPQHF.

V and J are TRBV6-2 or TRBV6-3 and TRBJ1-1, with D possibly matching TRBD1 (6 bases). CDR1 is MNHEY, CDR2 SVGEGT, per germline. The CDR3 sequence is 15 residues long. V was clipped by 6 bases and J by 0 bases, with 14 bases between them. The CDR3 nucleotides read TGTGCCAGCAGATATAAGCCAGGGGTGAACACTGAAGCTTTCTTT. Encoded protein: CASRYKPGVNTEAFF.

This sequence joins TRBV5-8 and TRBJ2-7; D is ambiguous. The ends were cut back, 7 bases at V and 2 bases at J, with 10 bases in the middle. Germline values: CDR1 SGHTS, CDR2 YDEGEE. The CDR3 is made up of 12 amino acids. CDR3: CASGRPPYEQYF. CDR3 DNA sequence: TGTGCCAGCGGACGGCCGCCCTACGAGCAGTACTTC.

The chain has TRBV4-1 and TRBJ2-1; 10 nucleotides line up with TRBD2. The CDR3 spans 16 residues. The V and J ends lost 3 bases and 4 bases, in that order; junction bases with no gene match: 6. Germline CDR1 and CDR2: MGHRA and YSYEKL. The CDR3 loop is CASSHELAGVYNEQFF. DNA of the CDR3: TGCGCCAGCAGCCATGAGCTAGCGGGGGTTTACAATGAGCAGTTCTTC.

This clonotype was detected only once. This chain links TRBV4-2 with TRBJ1-3, with D perhaps TRBD1 (5 bases). Germline V gene lookup returns CDR1 LGHNA and CDR2 YNFKEQ. The length of the CDR3 is 16 residues. V lost 4 bases, J lost 0 bases, and 13 bases lay in between. The DNA of the CDR3 is TGTGCCAGCAGCCTCGGAGGGACCCTCTCTGGAAACACCATATATTTT. The encoded protein is CASSLGGTLSGNTIYF.

The V gene is TRBV7-8, the J gene TRBJ2-3, with 7 bases lining up with TRBD1. In germline, CDR1 is SGHVS, CDR2 FQNEAQ. J lost 0 bases, V lost 6 bases, and 12 bases had no gene match. The CDR3 consists of 17 residues. Written as DNA, the CDR3 is TGTGCCAGCAGGCCACCCGACAGGGTATCTAGCACAGATACGCAGTATTTT. Translating it yields CASRPPDRVSSTDTQYF. The whole variable domain, remainder taken from reference TRBV7-8 and TRBJ2-3, is GAGVSQSPRYKVAKRGQDVALRCDPISGHVSLFWYQQALGQGPEFLTYFQNEAQLDKSGLPSDRFFAERPEGSVSTLKIQRTQQEDSAVYLCASRPPDRVSSTDTQYFGPGTRLTVL.

This chain joins TRBV3-1 and TRBJ2-1; D remains unclear. V was cut by 4 bases and J by 2 bases, with 12 bases left in between. The CDR3 sequence is 15 residues long. The germline V gene has CDR1 LGHDT and CDR2 YNNKEL (reference sequence). The CDR3 sequence: CASSRRIGPYNEQFF. CDR3 sequence (DNA): TGTGCCAGCAGCCGACGGATTGGTCCCTACAATGAGCAGTTCTTC.

The chain combines TRBV12-3 or TRBV12-4 with TRBJ1-5, with 9 bases lining up with TRBD1. The CDR3 consists of 15 residues. V gave up 2 bases and J gave up 3 bases; unmatched junction bases: 2. The CDR3 DNA reads TGTGCCAGCAGTTTATGGACAGGGGCCAATCAGCCCCAGCATTTT. Residues: CASSLWTGANQPQHF.

This clonotype was recorded a few times. The chain couples TRBV7-2 to TRBJ2-7, with 7 bases fitting TRBD1. The CDR3 length is 17 residues. Germline loops: CDR1 SGHTA, CDR2 FQGNSA. V lost 2 bases, J lost 2 bases, and 12 bases stayed unmatched. The CDR3 nucleotides read TGTGCCAGCAGCTTATACTTCGGAACAGGGGCTGCCTACGAGCAGTACTTC. This sequence encodes CASSLYFGTGAAYEQYF.